These T cell receptor beta chains were read from a single sample in a study of cytomegalovirus exposure and HLA in healthy donors. Sequencing was performed with immunoSEQ multiplex PCR; in TCRdb, only in-frame clones are kept and a portion is missing. The sample has approximately 110,000 clones, over 80% seen once. The material sequenced was PBMCs. These receptors were taken from a man in his fifties in good health and CMV-seronegative. Both conserved end residues are part of each CDR3. The D gene is left open where the match is weak. Rows may omit the clone size; those that give it use once, few, many or a size class.

J	V	D	size	DNA	CDR3
TRBJ1-3	TRBV2	-	-	TGTGCCAGTGGGGGGGGAAGCGAGACAGGAAACACCATATATTTT	CASGGGSETGNTIYF
TRBJ2-5	TRBV18	-	-	TGTGCCAGCTCCCTCCGGGTTCCCCTTGGCGAGACCCAGTACTTC	CASSLRVPLGETQYF
TRBJ2-7	TRBV19	-	-	TGTGCCAGTAAAGCCGGGGAGGCGGGCGAGCAGTACTTC	CASKAGEAGEQYF
TRBJ1-6	TRBV11-1	TRBD1	-	TGTGCCAGCAGCTCCGCGGACCGGGACAGGTCTTCACCCCTCCACTTT	CASSSADRDRSSPLHF
TRBJ1-5	TRBV9	TRBD1	-	TGTGCCAGCAGCGGGGACAGTAATAGCAATCAGCCCCAGCATTTT	CASSGDSNSNQPQHF
TRBJ2-5	TRBV7-9	-	-	TGTGCCAGCAGCTTCGCAGGGGAGGGGAGGACCCAGTACTTC	CASSFAGEGRTQYF
TRBJ2-3	TRBV18	-	-	TGTGCCAGCTCAGTACGGGAACCAAGCACAGATACGCAGTATTTT	CASSVREPSTDTQYF
TRBJ2-1	TRBV7-2	TRBD2	once	TGTGCCAGCAGCACACTAGCGGACTCCTACAATGAGCAGTTCTTC	CASSTLADSYNEQFF
TRBJ2-7	TRBV19	-	-	TGTGCCAGTAGTATTGAGGGTGCCTACGAGCAGTACTTC	CASSIEGAYEQYF
TRBJ1-3	TRBV27	TRBD1	-	TGTGCCAGCACCTCCTTAGGGACAGGATCAACCTACTCTGGAAACACCATATATTTT	CASTSLGTGSTYSGNTIYF
TRBJ1-1	TRBV7-9	-	-	TGTGCCAGCAGCTTATCGGTGAACACTGAAGCTTTCTTT	CASSLSVNTEAFF
TRBJ1-6	TRBV5-4	-	few	TGTGCCAGCAGCTTGGTGGGAGGTGAGGATTCACCCCTCCACTTT	CASSLVGGEDSPLHF
TRBJ1-2	TRBV19	-	-	TGTGCCAGTAGTAGACAGCGTGTATATGGCTACACCTTC	CASSRQRVYGYTF
TRBJ2-1	TRBV9	TRBD1	-	TGTGCCAGCAGCGTTTATACAGGGGGCGAGCAGTTCTTC	CASSVYTGGEQFF
TRBJ2-5	TRBV5-6	TRBD2	-	TGTGCCAGCAGCTTTAAGGGACTAGGTCAAGAGACCCAGTACTTC	CASSFKGLGQETQYF
TRBJ1-1	TRBV27	-	-	TGTGCCAGCAAGGAACAGGCCCTTTTGAACACTGAAGCTTTCTTT	CASKEQALLNTEAFF
TRBJ1-5	TRBV7-9	TRBD1	once	TGTGCCAGCAGCCCTTCCGGGACAGGCTCATCCCAGCATTTT	CASSPSGTGSSQHF
TRBJ2-2	TRBV30	TRBD2	-	TGTGCCTGGAGTTCAGGACTAGGCACCGGGGAGCTGTTTTTT	CAWSSGLGTGELFF
TRBJ2-5	TRBV6-6	-	-	TGTGCCAGCAGTTATGACAGACGCGTGGGAGAGACCCAGTACTTC	CASSYDRRVGETQYF
TRBJ1-5	TRBV6-1	-	-	TGTGCCAGCAGTACCAACTGGGGGGGGAGTCAGCCCCAGCATTTT	CASSTNWGGSQPQHF
TRBJ1-2	TRBV5-1	-	few	TGCGCCAGCAGTTCCTACAGTGGAGGAAATGGCTACACCTTC	CASSSYSGGNGYTF
TRBJ2-3	TRBV5-1	-	-	TGCGCCAGCAGCTTGGAAGGGACTGACCACACAGATACGCAGTATTTT	CASSLEGTDHTDTQYF
TRBJ1-5	TRBV6-5	TRBD1	-	TGTGCCAGCAGTCCCGGGACAGGACAGCCCCAGCATTTT	CASSPGTGQPQHF
TRBJ2-7	TRBV29-1	-	few	TGCAGCGTTGTATTGGACAGAGACTACGAGCAGTACTTC	CSVVLDRDYEQYF
TRBJ1-1	TRBV9	-	once	TGTGCCAGCAGCGTAACAGTGAACACTGAAGCTTTCTTT	CASSVTVNTEAFF
TRBJ2-7	TRBV6-1	TRBD1	few	TGTGCCAGCAGAGAGGGGGACAGGGGTTCCTACGAGCAGTACTTC	CASREGDRGSYEQYF
TRBJ2-7	TRBV9	TRBD2	-	TGTGCCAGCAGCCCGACGGGACTAGCGGTATCCTACGAGCAGTACTTC	CASSPTGLAVSYEQYF
TRBJ1-6	TRBV6-6	TRBD1	few	TGTGCCAGCAGGGACAGGGCGGGGTCCTATAATTCACCCCTCCACTTT	CASRDRAGSYNSPLHF
TRBJ1-5	TRBV6-1	-	-	TGTGCCAGCAGTGAAAGCGGGGTGGGGGCCCAGCATTTT	CASSESGVGAQHF
TRBJ2-7	TRBV7-8	TRBD2	-	TGTGCCAGCAGCCTGGACGTCGGGGGGTACGAGCAGTACTTC	CASSLDVGGYEQYF
TRBJ1-2	TRBV7-6	TRBD1	-	TGTGCCAGCAGCTTAGTATTTTCCCGACAGGGATTTCCCTATGGCTACACCTTC	CASSLVFSRQGFPYGYTF
TRBJ2-7	TRBV9	TRBD1	-	TGTGCCAGCAGCGAAAGACAGGGAACTGACGAGCAGTACTTC	CASSERQGTDEQYF
TRBJ2-2	TRBV18	-	once	TGTGCCAGCTCACCACCGCCAGGGAACACCGGGGAGCTGTTTTTT	CASSPPPGNTGELFF
TRBJ2-7	TRBV27	TRBD1	-	TGTGCCAGCAGTTTACCGGGACAGGGGTGGAACGAGCAGTACTTC	CASSLPGQGWNEQYF
TRBJ1-5	TRBV28	TRBD1	-	TGTGCCAGCAGGGTTACCAGGACAGGTAGGAGCAATCAGCCCCAGCATTTT	CASRVTRTGRSNQPQHF
TRBJ1-2	TRBV5-1	-	-	TGCGCCAGCAGCTTGGTTCGGGGTAGCCGTGGCTACACCTTC	CASSLVRGSRGYTF
TRBJ2-7	TRBV28	TRBD2	once	TGTGCCAGCAGTATGGGGACTAGCGGGAGGGCCGAGCAGTACTTC	CASSMGTSGRAEQYF
TRBJ2-7	TRBV5-6	-	-	TGTGCCAGCAACCTTTGGCTGGGGAGCTACGAGCAGTACTTC	CASNLWLGSYEQYF
TRBJ1-5	TRBV28	-	-	TGTGCCAGCTACGGGGGACGAAGCAATCAGCCCCAGCATTTT	CASYGGRSNQPQHF
TRBJ1-1	TRBV10-3	-	-	TGTGCCATCAGTGATGACCTGACTACACTAGAAGCTTTCTTT	CAISDDLTTLEAFF
TRBJ1-1	TRBV5-1	-	-	TGCGCCAGCAGCGGATCGACAGAGAGAGCTTTCTTT	CASSGSTERAFF
TRBJ1-1	TRBV19	-	-	TGTGCCAGTAGCATGCCAGGAAACTCTGAAGCTTTCTTT	CASSMPGNSEAFF
TRBJ1-2	TRBV29-1	-	-	TGCAGCGTGAGGGGGACAAGGGATGGCTACACCTTC	CSVRGTRDGYTF
TRBJ1-2	TRBV7-2	-	-	TGTGCCAGCAGCTTAAAGGGACTCAGTAACTATGGCTACACCTTC	CASSLKGLSNYGYTF
TRBJ2-3	TRBV4-2	TRBD2	-	TGTGCCAGCAGCCCCCTTTCTAGCGGGGGGTTGGATACGCAGTATTTT	CASSPLSSGGLDTQYF
TRBJ2-5	TRBV4-1	TRBD2	-	TGCGCCAGCAGCCAAGTTGGGCGGGAGACCCAAGAGACCCAGTACTTC	CASSQVGRETQETQYF